This T cell receptor (beta chain) emerged from a study of T cells in localized non-small cell lung cancer. A note on this clone: What it recognizes is unknown.

CDR3 length equals 13 residues. From germline, CDR1 is KGHSH and CDR2 LQKENI. Trimming took 5 bases from V and 12 from J; bases not matched to a gene: 3. The data were produced by immunoSEQ multiplex PCR, yet TCRdb's version contains in-frame clones alone and is incomplete. The sample shows about 76,000 clones, roughly 84% of them seen only once. The study's findings and limits: Higher T cell density in the blood was associated with longer overall survival, whereas higher adjacent-lung clonality associated with shorter survival. Tumor showed lower T cell clonality than uninvolved adjacent lung, where it was highest. The appearance of a median roughly 53 of the top 100 tumor clones was seen in adjacent lung.

The receptor was derived from a female donor over 55 with stage I lung adenocarcinoma. This chain joins TRBV18 and TRBJ2-1, with 14 bases fitting TRBD2. This material consisted of peripheral blood, taken before any cancer treatment. CDR3 sequence (DNA): TGTGCCAGCTCAGGGACTAGCGGGAGCCTGCAGTTCTTC. Its protein product is CASSGTSGSLQFF.